Following are 20 T cell receptor beta chains from one sample sequenced in a study of cytomegalovirus exposure and HLA in healthy donors (dated by TCRdb to 2016 to 2017). The library was prepared using the immunoSEQ multiplex PCR assay. The multiplex PCR relied on a mix of 60 forward primers for TCR Vbeta segments and 13 reverse primers for TCR Jbeta segments. In TCRdb, the immuneACCESS table is reduced to in-frame sequences with V and J assigned. These tables do not hold every clone; where another copy was compared, an unresolved V gene accounts for under half, and the others remain unexplained. The sample yields fewer than 85,000 clones; roughly 84% were counted once. The ten largest make up 15% to 20% of the sample. The sequenced sample was PBMCs. The receptors derive from a man in his 70s in good health and CMV-seropositive.

The chain employs TRBV18 and TRBJ1-2, with 8 bases identical to TRBD1. Trimming removed 0 bases from V and 6 bases from J; junction bases left unmatched: 6. CDR3 length equals 15 residues. Germline assignment: CDR1 KGHSH and CDR2 LQKENI. The CDR3 DNA reads as TGTGCCAGCTCACCACCGGACAGGGAGCCAGATGGCTACACCTTC. Amino acid sequence: CASSPPDREPDGYTF. The full variable domain, its missing parts supplied by reference TRBV18 and TRBJ1-2, is NAGVMQNPRHLVRRRGQEARLRCSPMKGHSHVYWYRQLPEEGLKFMVYLQKENIIDESGMPKERFSAEFPKEGPSILRIQQVVRGDSAAYFCASSPPDREPDGYTFGSGTRLTVV.

This chain uses TRBV18 with TRBJ1-5; D is unclear. Trimming pared 6 bases from V and 6 bases from J, leaving 12 bases between. Germline lookup yields CDR1 KGHSH and CDR2 LQKENI. The CDR3 spans 13 residues. The CDR3 DNA reads TGTGCCAGCTCTCGAGGGCCCCTTCAGCCCCAGCATTTT. Amino acids: CASSRGPLQPQHF.

The rearrangement uses TRBV5-1 and TRBJ2-1, with a weak D call TRBD1 (6 bases). V shed 0 bases and J shed 4 bases, with 8 bases lying between them. The CDR3 spans 14 residues. Germline V CDR1 and CDR2: SGHRS, YFSETQ. CDR3 region: CASSLGTGYNEQFF. The CDR3 DNA is TGCGCCAGCAGCTTGGGTACAGGGTACAATGAGCAGTTCTTC.

This CDR3 reads CASSWTGIQETQYF. The CDR3 nucleotides read TGTGCCAGCAGTTGGACGGGGATTCAAGAGACCCAGTACTTC. The chain combines TRBV6-6 with TRBJ2-5; D possibly corresponds to TRBD2 (5 bases). CDR1 is MNHNY and CDR2 is SVGAGI in the germline V gene (reference sequence). The V end lost 4 bases, the J end lost 2 bases, and 11 bases lay between the germline ends. The CDR3 runs 14 residues.

The CDR3 bases are TGTGCCAGCTCTTCAAACGACGGGGAGACCCAGTACTTC. Translated: CASSSNDGETQYF. The chain joins TRBV18 to TRBJ2-5, with no clear D. The V gene's germline CDR1 is KGHSH and CDR2 LQKENI. V gave up 6 bases and J gave up 5 bases, with 13 bases separating them. The CDR3 totals 13 residues.

V usage is TRBV30 and J usage is TRBJ1-5, with 11 nucleotides matching TRBD1. V lost 3 bases, J lost 6 bases, and 7 bases stayed unmatched. Per germline, CDR1 GTSNPN and CDR2 SVGIG (reference sequence). The length of the CDR3 is 15 residues. The CDR3 loop reads CAWSGGQGALQPQHF. CDR3 nucleotide sequence: TGTGCCTGGAGCGGAGGACAGGGGGCTCTTCAGCCCCAGCATTTT.

This chain connects TRBV7-2 to TRBJ2-7; D not certain. CDR1 is SGHTA and CDR2 is FQGNSA in the germline V gene. Deletions cut 5 bases from V and 3 bases from J, with 14 bases between. This CDR3 has 14 residues. The CDR3 DNA reads TGTGCCAGCAGCCCCCGGCCGGGTTACTACGAGCAGTACTTC. Residues: CASSPRPGYYEQYF.

This clone came up once. This rearrangement joins TRBV18 to TRBJ1-1, with D unresolved. The CDR3 extends over 13 amino acids. CDR1 KGHSH and CDR2 LQKENI come from the germline V gene. Trimming cost V 1 base and J 4 bases, with 7 bases left between them. CDR3 nucleotide sequence: TGTGCCAGCTCACCACAGGGAGGCACTGAAGCTTTCTTT. Its protein product is CASSPQGGTEAFF.

The J gene is TRBJ2-6, the V gene TRBV5-4, with D unresolved. This CDR3 contains 16 residues. Germline V gives CDR1 SGHNT, CDR2 YYREEE (reference sequence). Trimming cost V 3 bases and J 4 bases, with 14 bases left between them. This CDR3 is CASSSGAAPGANVLTF. The CDR3 DNA follows: TGTGCCAGCAGCTCCGGTGCCGCGCCCGGGGCCAACGTCCTGACTTTC.

This chain joins TRBV6-5 and TRBJ2-1, with 10 bases matching TRBD2. Trimming took 2 bases from V and 7 from J; bases not matched to a gene: 5. CDR3 length: 15 amino acids. Germline V gene lookup returns CDR1 MNHEY and CDR2 SVGAGI. The CDR3 region has the DNA TGTGCCAGCAGTTACGTCGCTAGCGGGGGAAATGAGCAGTTCTTC. It encodes CASSYVASGGNEQFF.

The chain links TRBV28 to TRBJ2-3, with D tentatively TRBD2 (5 bases). V gave up 6 bases and J gave up 3 bases, with 13 bases separating them. This CDR3 region has 14 residues. Germline CDR1 and CDR2: MDHEN and SYDVKM. The CDR3 spells CASSPLGGTDTQYF. Written as DNA, the CDR3 is TGTGCCAGCAGCCCCCTCGGCGGGACAGATACGCAGTATTTT.

This clone appeared a few times. This chain links TRBV10-3 with TRBJ2-5; 8 bases match TRBD2. The CDR3 totals 14 residues. CDR1 is ENHRY and CDR2 is SYGVKD in the germline V gene. V was pared by 0 bases and J by 5 bases, with 2 bases of the junction left unmatched. CDR3 in amino acids: CAISESSGSETQYF. The CDR3 nucleotides are TGTGCCATCAGTGAGTCGAGCGGGAGCGAGACCCAGTACTTC.

CDR3 in amino acids: CASSYVQGGYGYTF. In DNA form, the CDR3 reads TGTGCCAGCAGTTACGTACAGGGGGGCTATGGCTACACCTTC. J is TRBJ1-2 and V is TRBV6-5; TRBD1 matches 8 bases. The V gene's germline CDR1 is MNHEY and CDR2 SVGAGI. The CDR3 length is 14 residues. V lost 2 bases, J lost 4 bases, and 3 bases stayed unmatched.

Concerning this clone: The sample has other DNA sequences that encode this CDR3 too. The chain employs TRBV10-1 and TRBJ2-7, with TRBD1 identical over 10 bases. Germline trimming cut 4 bases from V and 7 bases from J; bases unmatched to any gene: 4. In germline, CDR1 is WNHNN, CDR2 SYGVQD (reference sequence). The CDR3 is 13 residues long. The CDR3 here is CASSGWTGGEQYF. The CDR3 region has the DNA TGCGCCAGCAGTGGTTGGACAGGGGGAGAGCAGTACTTC.

V and J are TRBV11-2 and TRBJ2-1; no clear D gene. Germline V gene data show CDR1 as SGHAT and CDR2 as FQNNGV. The CDR3 is 13 residues long. V was shortened by 5 bases and J by 5 bases, with 10 bases between the two germline ends. The CDR3: CASSPRVDNEQFF. CDR3 coding DNA: TGTGCCAGCAGCCCCCGGGTAGACAATGAGCAGTTCTTC.

This clone appeared a few times. This chain links TRBV30 with TRBJ1-5; D possibly corresponds to TRBD1 (5 bases). Germline CDR1 is GTSNPN and CDR2 is SVGIG (reference sequence). The CDR3 has 16 residues. The V end lost 0 bases, the J end lost 2 bases, and 14 bases lay between the germline ends. The CDR3 region has the DNA TGTGCCTGGAGTGTCCTCGGTAGGGGTGGCAATCAGCCCCAGCATTTT. Protein: CAWSVLGRGGNQPQHF.

The chain is built from TRBV5-1 and TRBJ1-6; 11 nucleotides align to TRBD1. The V and J ends lost 4 bases and 10 bases, in that order; junction bases with no gene match: 4. The CDR3 runs 14 residues. Germline V gene sequence: CDR1 SGHRS, CDR2 YFSETQ. The CDR3 loop reads CASSQGTGGSPLHF. The DNA for the CDR3 is TGCGCCAGCAGCCAAGGGACAGGGGGATCACCCCTCCACTTT.

The table lists this clone with a count of one. The chain joins TRBV6-1 to TRBJ1-5, with TRBD1 as a possible D gene (6 bases). The CDR3 has 15 amino acids. Trimming removed 6 bases at V and 3 bases at J, with 15 bases between. Looked up from germline, CDR1 is MNHNS and CDR2 is SASEGT. The CDR3 region is CASRGRGGDNQPQHF. Written as DNA, the CDR3 is TGTGCCAGCAGGGGGAGGGGGGGAGACAATCAGCCCCAGCATTTT.

The rearrangement joins TRBV5-6 to TRBJ2-1; 9 bases line up with TRBD2. Losses at the gene ends were 4 bases for V and 0 bases for J; bases not matched to a gene: 8. Germline loops: CDR1 SGHDT, CDR2 YYEEEE. The CDR3 is made up of 17 amino acids. CDR3 loop: CASSPRGGQSSYNEQFF. The DNA for the CDR3 is TGTGCCAGCAGCCCGCGGGGGGGACAGAGCTCCTACAATGAGCAGTTCTTC.

The V call is TRBV4-2, the J call TRBJ2-5, with 10 positions matching TRBD2. V shed 3 bases and J 2 bases; nucleotides not matched to a gene: 9. This CDR3 spans 17 amino acids. The V gene's germline CDR1 is LGHNA and CDR2 YNFKEQ. The CDR3 DNA sequence: TGTGCCAGCAGCCAGCAGCGGGGGGGCCCTAAACAAGAGACCCAGTACTTC. Protein: CASSQQRGGPKQETQYF.